This TCR beta chain was recovered during a study of blood T cell repertoires in COVID-19. Germline V CDR1 and CDR2: LGHNT, FRNRAP. The CDR3 covers 14 residues. Unmatched junction bases numbered 4, after V lost 4 bases and J lost 4 bases. Sequencing used immunoSEQ multiplex PCR; TCRdb keeps in-frame clones, though not all of them. The sample consists of about 170,000 clones, around three quarters of them appearing once. The sequencing input was peripheral blood. This TCR was sampled from a man between 60 and 70 years old with acute or convalescent COVID-19. V is TRBV12-5 and J is TRBJ2-3; 8 bases agree with TRBD1. The CDR3, as DNA: TGTGCTAGTGGTTCAACGACAGGGGCAGATACGCAGTATTTT. This sequence encodes CASGSTTGADTQYF.